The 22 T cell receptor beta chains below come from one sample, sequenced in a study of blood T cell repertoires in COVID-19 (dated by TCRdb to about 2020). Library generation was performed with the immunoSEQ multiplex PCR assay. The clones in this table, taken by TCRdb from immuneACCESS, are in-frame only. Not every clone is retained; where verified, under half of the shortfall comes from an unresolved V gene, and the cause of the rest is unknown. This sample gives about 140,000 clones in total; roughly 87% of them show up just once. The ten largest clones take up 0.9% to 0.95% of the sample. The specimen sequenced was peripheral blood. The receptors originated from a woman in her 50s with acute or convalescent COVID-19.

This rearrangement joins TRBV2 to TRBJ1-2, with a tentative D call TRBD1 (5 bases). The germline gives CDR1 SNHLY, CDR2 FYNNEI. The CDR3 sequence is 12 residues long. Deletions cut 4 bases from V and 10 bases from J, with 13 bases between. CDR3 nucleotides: TGTGCCAGCAGTGCTGGGGCGACAGCCTACACCTTC. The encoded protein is CASSAGATAYTF.

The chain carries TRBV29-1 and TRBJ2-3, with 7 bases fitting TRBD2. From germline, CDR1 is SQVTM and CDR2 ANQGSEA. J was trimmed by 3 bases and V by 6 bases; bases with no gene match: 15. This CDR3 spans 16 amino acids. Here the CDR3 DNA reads TGCAGCGTGCCCCCTCGGGCGGGAGTGGTTACAGATACGCAGTATTTT. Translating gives CSVPPRAGVVTDTQYF.

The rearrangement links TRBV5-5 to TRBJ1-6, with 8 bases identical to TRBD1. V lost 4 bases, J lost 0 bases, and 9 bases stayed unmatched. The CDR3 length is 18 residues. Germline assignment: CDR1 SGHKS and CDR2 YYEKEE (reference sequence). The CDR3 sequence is CASSRTGTMSSYNSPLHF. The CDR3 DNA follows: TGTGCCAGCAGCCGGACAGGGACCATGAGCTCCTATAATTCACCCCTCCACTTT.

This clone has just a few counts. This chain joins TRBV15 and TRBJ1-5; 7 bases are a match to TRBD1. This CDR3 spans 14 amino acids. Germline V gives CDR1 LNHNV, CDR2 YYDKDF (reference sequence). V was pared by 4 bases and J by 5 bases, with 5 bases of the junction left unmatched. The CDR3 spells CATSTGGWDQPQHF. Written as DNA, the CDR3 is TGTGCCACCAGCACAGGGGGTTGGGATCAGCCCCAGCATTTT.

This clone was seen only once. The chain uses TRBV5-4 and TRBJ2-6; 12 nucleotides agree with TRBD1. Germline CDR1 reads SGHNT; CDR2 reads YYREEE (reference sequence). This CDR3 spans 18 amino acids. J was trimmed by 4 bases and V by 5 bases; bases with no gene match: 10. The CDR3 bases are TGTGCCAGCAGTAGAGCGGGACAGGGGGCGCGCGGGGCCAACGTCCTGACTTTC. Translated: CASSRAGQGARGANVLTF.

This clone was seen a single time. DNA for the CDR3: TGCAGCGTTAACAGCGGGACCCCGGCCGGGGAGCTGTTTTTT. As protein: CSVNSGTPAGELFF. The chain combines TRBV29-1 with TRBJ2-2; 7 positions agree with TRBD2. CDR3 length: 14 amino acids. Germline CDR1 and CDR2: SQVTM and ANQGSEA. V lost 5 bases, J lost 6 bases, and 9 bases stayed unmatched.

The CDR3 is CASSSLGDEKLFF. CDR3 nucleotides: TGTGCCAGCAGTTCGTTAGGGGATGAAAAACTGTTTTTT. The rearrangement uses TRBV12-3 or TRBV12-4 and TRBJ1-4; D is perhaps TRBD1 (5 bases). This CDR3 is 13 amino acids long. Between the trimmed V and J ends, which lost 4 bases and 6 bases, there was a span of 9 bases.

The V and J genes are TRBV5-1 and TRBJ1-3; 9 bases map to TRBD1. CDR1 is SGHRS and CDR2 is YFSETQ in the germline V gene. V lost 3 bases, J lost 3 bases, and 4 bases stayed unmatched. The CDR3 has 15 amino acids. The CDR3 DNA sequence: TGCGCCAGCAGCTCTGACAGGGGGTATGGAAACACCATATATTTT. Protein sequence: CASSSDRGYGNTIYF. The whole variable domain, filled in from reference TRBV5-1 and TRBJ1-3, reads KAGVTQTPRYLIKTRGQQVTLSCSPISGHRSVSWYQQTPGQGLQFLFEYFSETQRNKGNFPGRFSGRQFSNSRSEMNVSTLELGDSALYLCASSSDRGYGNTIYFGEGSWLTVV.

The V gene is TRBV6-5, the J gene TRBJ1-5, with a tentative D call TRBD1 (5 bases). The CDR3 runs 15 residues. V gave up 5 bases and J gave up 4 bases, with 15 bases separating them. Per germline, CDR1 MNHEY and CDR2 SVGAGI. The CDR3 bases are TGTGCCAGCAGTCTGGGGCGCACTGAGAATCAGCCCCAGCATTTT. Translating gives CASSLGRTENQPQHF.

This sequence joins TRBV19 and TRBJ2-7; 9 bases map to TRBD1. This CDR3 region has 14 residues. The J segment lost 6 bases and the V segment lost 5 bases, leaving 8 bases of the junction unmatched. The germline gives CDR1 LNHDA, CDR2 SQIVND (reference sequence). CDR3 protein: CASSSQTGGGEQYF. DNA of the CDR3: TGTGCCAGTAGTTCTCAAACAGGGGGCGGCGAGCAGTACTTC.

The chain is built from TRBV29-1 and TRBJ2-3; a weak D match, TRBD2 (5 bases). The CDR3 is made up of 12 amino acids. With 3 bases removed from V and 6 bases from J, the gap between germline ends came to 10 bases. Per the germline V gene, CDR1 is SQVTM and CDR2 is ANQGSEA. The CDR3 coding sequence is TGCAGCGTTGACGCCTCGGGGGATACGCAGTATTTT. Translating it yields CSVDASGDTQYF.

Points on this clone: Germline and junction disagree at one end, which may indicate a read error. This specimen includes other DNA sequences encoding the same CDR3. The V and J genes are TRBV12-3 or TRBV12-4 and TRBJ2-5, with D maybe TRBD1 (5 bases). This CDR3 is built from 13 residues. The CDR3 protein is CASSLDREETQYF. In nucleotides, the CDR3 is TGTGCCAGCAGCTTAGACAGAGAAGAGACCCAGTACTTC.

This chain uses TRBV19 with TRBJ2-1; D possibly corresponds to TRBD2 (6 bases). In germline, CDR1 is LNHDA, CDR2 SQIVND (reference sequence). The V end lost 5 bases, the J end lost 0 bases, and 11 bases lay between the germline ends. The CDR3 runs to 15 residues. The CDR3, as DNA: TGTGCCAGTAGTTACGGGACTCCCTCCTACAATGAGCAGTTCTTC. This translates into CASSYGTPSYNEQFF.

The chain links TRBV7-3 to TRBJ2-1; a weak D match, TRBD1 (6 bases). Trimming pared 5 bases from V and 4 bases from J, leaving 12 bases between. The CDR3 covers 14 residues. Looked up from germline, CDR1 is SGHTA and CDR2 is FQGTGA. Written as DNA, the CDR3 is TGTGCCAGCAGCGTACAGGGCCCGTACAATGAGCAGTTCTTC. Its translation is CASSVQGPYNEQFF.

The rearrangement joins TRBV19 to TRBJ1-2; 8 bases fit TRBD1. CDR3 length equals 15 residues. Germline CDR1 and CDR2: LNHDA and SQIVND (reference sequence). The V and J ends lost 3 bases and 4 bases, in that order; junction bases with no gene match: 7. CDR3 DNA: TGTGCCAGTAGTATTTCGGGACAGGACGTCTATGGCTACACCTTC. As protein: CASSISGQDVYGYTF.

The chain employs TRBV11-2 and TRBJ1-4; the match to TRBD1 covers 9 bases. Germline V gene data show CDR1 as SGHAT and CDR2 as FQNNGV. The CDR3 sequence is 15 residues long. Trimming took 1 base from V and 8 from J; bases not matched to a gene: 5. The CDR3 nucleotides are TGTGCCAGCAGCTTAGTGACAGGGGGTCCGGAAAAACTGTTTTTT. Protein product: CASSLVTGGPEKLFF. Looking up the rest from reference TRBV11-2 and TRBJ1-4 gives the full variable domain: EAGVAQSPRYKIIEKRQSVAFWCNPISGHATLYWYQQILGQGPKLLIQFQNNGVVDDSQLPKDRFSAERLKGVDSTLKIQPAKLEDSAVYLCASSLVTGGPEKLFFGSGTQLSVL.

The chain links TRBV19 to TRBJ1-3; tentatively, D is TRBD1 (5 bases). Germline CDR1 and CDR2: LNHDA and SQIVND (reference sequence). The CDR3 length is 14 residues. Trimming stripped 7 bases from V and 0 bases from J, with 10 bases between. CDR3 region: CASKAGGSGNTIYF. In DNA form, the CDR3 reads TGTGCCAGTAAGGCGGGGGGCTCTGGAAACACCATATATTTT.

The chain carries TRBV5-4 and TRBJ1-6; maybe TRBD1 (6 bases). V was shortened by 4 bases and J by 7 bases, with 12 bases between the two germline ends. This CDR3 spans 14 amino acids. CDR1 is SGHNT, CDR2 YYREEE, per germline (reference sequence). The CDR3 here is CASSARDTNSPLHF. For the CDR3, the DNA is TGTGCCAGCAGCGCCCGGGACACCAATTCACCCCTCCACTTT.

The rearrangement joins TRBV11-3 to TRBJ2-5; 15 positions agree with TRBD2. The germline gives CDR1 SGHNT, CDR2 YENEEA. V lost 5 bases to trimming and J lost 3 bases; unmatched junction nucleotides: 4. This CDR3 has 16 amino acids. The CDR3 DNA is TGTGCCAGCAGCCGCGGACTAGCGGGAGGGGAAGAGACCCAGTACTTC. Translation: CASSRGLAGGEETQYF.

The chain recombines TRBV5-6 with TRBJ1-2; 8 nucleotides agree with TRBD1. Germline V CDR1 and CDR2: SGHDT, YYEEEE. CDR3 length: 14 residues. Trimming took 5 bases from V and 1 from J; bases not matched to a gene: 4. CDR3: CASRGQGYNYGYTF. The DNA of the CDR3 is TGTGCCAGCAGAGGACAGGGCTATAACTATGGCTACACCTTC.

The CDR3 DNA sequence: TGTGCCAGCAGCTTAACACAGGTGAACACTGAAGCTTTCTTT. This codes for CASSLTQVNTEAFF. V usage is TRBV7-3 and J usage is TRBJ1-1, with a possible D match to TRBD1 (5 bases). Germline V CDR1 and CDR2: SGHTA, FQGTGA. The CDR3 spans 14 residues. Trimming pared 0 bases from V and 0 bases from J, leaving 5 bases between. The variable domain in full, with the rest retrieved from reference TRBV7-3 and TRBJ1-1, is GAGVSQTPSNKVTEKGKYVELRCDPISGHTALYWYRQSLGQGPEFLIYFQGTGAADDSGLPNDRFFAVRPEGSVSTLKIQRTERGDSAVYLCASSLTQVNTEAFFGQGTRLTVV.

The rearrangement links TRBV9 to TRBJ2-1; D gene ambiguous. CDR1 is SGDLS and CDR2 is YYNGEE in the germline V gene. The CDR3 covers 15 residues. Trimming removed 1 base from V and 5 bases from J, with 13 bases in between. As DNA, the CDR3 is TGTGCCAGCAGCGTAAGTGTTATGAGGCACAATGAGCAGTTCTTC. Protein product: CASSVSVMRHNEQFF.